The 25 T cell receptor beta chains in this list originate from one sample, sequenced in a study of OX40 agonist ivuxolimab in advanced cancers. Data came from immunoSEQ multiplex PCR; TCRdb stores just in-frame clones and leaves some out. The sample has some 50,000 clones, about 81% seen once. The source material was CD4+ or CD8+ T cells sorted from blood, sampled in a trial of the OX40 agonist ivuxolimab. These TCRs come from an adult with an advanced solid tumor such as melanoma, head and neck, liver or kidney cancer.

The chain couples TRBV27 to TRBJ1-2, with D perhaps TRBD1 (5 bases). V was trimmed by 8 bases and J by 7 bases, leaving 20 bases between them. The length of the CDR3 is 14 residues. Germline-derived CDR1 and CDR2 are MNHEY and SMNVEV (reference sequence). CDR3 DNA: TGTGCCAGCGCTCCGTTAGGGGTGTTGGGTGGCTACACCTTC. Translation: CASAPLGVLGGYTF.

This clone appeared once. This sequence joins TRBV7-2 and TRBJ2-7; D gene ambiguous. The CDR3 totals 12 residues. CDR1 is SGHTA and CDR2 is FQGNSA in the germline V gene. The germline V and J ends were trimmed by 5 bases and 1 base, with 6 bases remaining between them. DNA of the CDR3: TGTGCCAGCAGCCACGGGTCCTACGAGCAGTACTTC. It yields the protein CASSHGSYEQYF.

This clone was seen a few times. J is TRBJ2-1 and V is TRBV6-4; possible D gene TRBD2, 6 bases. This CDR3 has 15 amino acids. The germline gives CDR1 MRHNA, CDR2 SNTAGT. V lost 4 bases and J 1 base, leaving 11 bases between the germline ends. The CDR3: CASSVEGRSYNEQFF. The DNA of the CDR3 is TGTGCCAGCAGTGTGGAGGGGCGATCCTACAATGAGCAGTTCTTC.

This chain uses TRBV25-1 with TRBJ2-2, with 10 bases that match TRBD2. Per germline, CDR1 MGHDK and CDR2 SYGVNS. The CDR3 contains 17 residues. V was clipped by 2 bases and J by 6 bases; unmatched bases: 9. CDR3: CASSELGSSGRPGELFF. The CDR3 region has the DNA TGTGCCAGCAGTGAACTGGGTAGTAGCGGGAGGCCCGGGGAGCTGTTTTTT. Full variable domain (rest looked up from reference TRBV25-1 and TRBJ2-2): EADIYQTPRYLVIGTGKKITLECSQTMGHDKMYWYQQDPGMELHLIHYSYGVNSTEKGDLSSESTVSRIRTEHFPLTLESARPSHTSQYLCASSELGSSGRPGELFFGEGSRLTVL.

The chain carries TRBV15 and TRBJ1-6, with D possibly TRBD1 on 5 matching bases. Germline loops: CDR1 LNHNV, CDR2 YYDKDF (reference sequence). Trimming pared 0 bases from V and 9 bases from J, leaving 15 bases between. The CDR3 extends over 16 amino acids. The CDR3 sequence is CATSRDIGMQGSPLHF. The CDR3 DNA is TGTGCCACCAGCAGAGATATCGGAATGCAGGGTTCACCCCTCCACTTT. The complete variable domain, with remaining parts taken from reference TRBV15 and TRBJ1-6, reads DAMVIQNPRYQVTQFGKPVTLSCSQTLNHNVMYWYQQKSSQAPKLLFHYYDKDFNNEADTPDNFQSRRPNTSFCFLDIRSPGLGDTAMYLCATSRDIGMQGSPLHFGNGTRLTVT.

This clone was seen only a few times. The chain couples TRBV27 to TRBJ1-5; 9 bases are shared with TRBD1. The junction had 9 bases not matched to a gene; V was cut back by 5 bases and J by 4 bases. CDR1 is MNHEY and CDR2 is SMNVEV in the germline V gene (reference sequence). The CDR3 extends over 16 amino acids. CDR3 sequence (DNA): TGTGCCAGCAGTCCCCGGGACAGGGTCAGAAATCAGCCCCAGCATTTT. Translation gives CASSPRDRVRNQPQHF.

The V gene is TRBV7-8, the J gene TRBJ2-7; perhaps TRBD1 as D (6 bases). This CDR3 spans 14 amino acids. Germline V lookup: CDR1 SGHVS, CDR2 FQNEAQ. V was shortened by 5 bases and J by 0 bases, with 11 bases between the two germline ends. The CDR3 DNA reads TGTGCCAGCAGCCTCCGGGACAACTCCTACGAGCAGTACTTC. Translation: CASSLRDNSYEQYF.

The J gene is TRBJ2-5, the V gene TRBV7-2; D is unresolved. Judging by the DNA end, TRBJ2-7 fits better; the J call may be wrong. CDR3 length: 13 residues. The germline CDR1 and CDR2 sequences are SGHTA and FQGNSA. The CDR3 sequence: CASSLEGTYEQYF. CDR3 DNA sequence: TGTGCCAGCAGCTTAGAGGGCACCTACGAGCAGTACTTC.

The chain combines TRBV27 with TRBJ2-5, with 13 bases lining up with TRBD2. Germline V gives CDR1 MNHEY, CDR2 SMNVEV (reference sequence). V lost 6 bases, J lost 4 bases, and 5 bases stayed unmatched. This CDR3 is 15 amino acids long. The CDR3: CASRRTSGRRETQYF. The DNA for the CDR3 is TGTGCCAGCAGAAGGACTAGCGGGAGACGAGAGACCCAGTACTTC.

With regard to this clone: A read error may produce the germline difference seen at one junction end. This rearrangement joins TRBV5-1 to TRBJ2-7; possible D gene TRBD1, 6 bases. Germline V gene lookup returns CDR1 SGHRS and CDR2 YFSETQ. CDR3 length: 13 amino acids. For the CDR3, the DNA is TGCGCCAGCAGATTGGACAGCTCCTACGAGCAGTACTTC. Protein sequence: CASRLDSSYEQYF.

This clone was counted once. V usage is TRBV30 and J usage is TRBJ1-2; 8 bases fit TRBD1. The CDR3 sequence is 14 residues long. Germline V CDR1 and CDR2: GTSNPN, SVGIG (reference sequence). With V trimmed by 7 bases and J by 0 bases, 7 bases remained unmatched. The CDR3 sequence is CASNLDRANYGYTF. The CDR3 DNA reads as TGTGCCTCAAACTTGGACAGGGCTAACTATGGCTACACCTTC.

V and J are TRBV7-2 and TRBJ2-3, with 8 bases fitting TRBD2. Germline-derived CDR1 and CDR2 are SGHTA and FQGNSA. V was clipped by 6 bases and J by 6 bases; unmatched bases: 11. The CDR3 sequence is 15 residues long. DNA of the CDR3: TGTGCCAGCAGAAGCGGGAGTGATGGGCGGGATACGCAGTATTTT. This codes for CASRSGSDGRDTQYF.

The chain links TRBV11-2 to TRBJ2-7; D assignment may be TRBD1 or TRBD2 (6 bases each). Germline V gene sequence: CDR1 SGHAT, CDR2 FQNNGV. This CDR3 region has 16 residues. The V end was cut by 2 bases, the J end by 2 bases, with 16 bases between. The CDR3 DNA sequence: TGTGCCAGCAGCTTAATTTCATCCGGGGGCACCTACGAGCAGTACTTC. Protein: CASSLISSGGTYEQYF.

The chain employs TRBV28 and TRBJ2-3; D unresolved. Trimming took 8 bases from V and 0 from J, leaving 15 bases between them. The CDR3 sequence is 15 residues long. Germline assignment: CDR1 MDHEN and CDR2 SYDVKM. The CDR3 here is CASRAAGASTDTQYF. The CDR3 DNA reads TGTGCCAGCCGTGCGGCAGGAGCTAGCACAGATACGCAGTATTTT.

J is TRBJ2-1 and V is TRBV28, with TRBD1 matching 9 bases. Looked up from germline, CDR1 is MDHEN and CDR2 is SYDVKM. After removal of 0 bases from V and 0 bases from J, the junction contained 6 bases not matched to a gene. CDR3 length: 18 residues. Written as DNA, the CDR3 is TGTGCCAGCAGTTTATGGACCGGGACAGGGAGCTCCTACAATGAGCAGTTCTTC. Encoded protein: CASSLWTGTGSSYNEQFF.

CDR3 coding DNA: TGCAGCGTCGGGGGATCCTACGAGCAGTACTTC. This translates into CSVGGSYEQYF. The gene calls are TRBV29-1 and TRBJ2-7; D might be TRBD2 (6 bases). This CDR3 is built from 11 residues. V lost 6 bases and J 1 base, leaving 7 bases between the germline ends. CDR1 SQVTM and CDR2 ANQGSEA come from the germline V gene.

This clone was observed a single time. J is TRBJ2-7 and V is TRBV2; a possible D gene is TRBD1 (6 bases). The CDR3 runs to 13 residues. Trimming removed 11 bases from V and 4 bases from J, with 18 bases in between. The germline V gene encodes CDR1 SNHLY and CDR2 FYNNEI. The CDR3 sequence is CAAQPRQVYEQYF. The CDR3 nucleotides are TGTGCCGCCCAACCCAGACAGGTTTACGAGCAGTACTTC.

J is TRBJ1-2 and V is TRBV18; D is uncertain. The germline V and J ends were trimmed by 3 bases and 6 bases, with 8 bases remaining between them. The CDR3 is 12 amino acids. Germline V gene data show CDR1 as KGHSH and CDR2 as LQKENI. The CDR3 DNA is TGTGCCAGCTCACCCCGAGAAGATGGCTACACCTTC. Residues: CASSPREDGYTF.

The chain is built from TRBV6-1 and TRBJ1-2; tentative D call: TRBD1 (6 bases). The CDR3 extends over 13 amino acids. Germline V gene data show CDR1 as MNHNS and CDR2 as SASEGT. V dropped 6 bases and J dropped 2 bases, with 10 bases sitting between them. CDR3 DNA: TGTGCCAGCAGAGTAACAGGGAACTATGGCTACACCTTC. Protein product: CASRVTGNYGYTF.

The DNA of the CDR3 is TGTGCCAGCAGCCAGCCAGGGATGGGCGGCTACACCTTC. Its translation is CASSQPGMGGYTF. The J gene is TRBJ1-2, the V gene TRBV5-4; D may be TRBD1 (5 bases). Germline V gene lookup returns CDR1 SGHNT and CDR2 YYREEE (reference sequence). CDR3 length: 13 amino acids. The ends were cut back, 4 bases at V and 8 bases at J, with 15 bases in the middle.

The CDR3 DNA follows: TGCGCCAGCAGCCGACTAGCGGGAGATGGTAATGAGCAGTTCTTC. Protein: CASSRLAGDGNEQFF. This sequence joins TRBV5-1 and TRBJ2-1, with 12 bases lining up with TRBD2. The CDR3 is 15 residues long. Germline V gives CDR1 SGHRS, CDR2 YFSETQ. The V and J ends lost 4 bases and 7 bases, in that order; junction bases with no gene match: 6.

This chain joins TRBV4-1 and TRBJ2-2; D not resolved. CDR1 and CDR2 from the germline V gene are MGHRA and YSYEKL. The CDR3 length is 16 residues. Trimming cost V 0 bases and J 1 base, with 9 bases left between them. The CDR3 DNA is TGCGCCAGCAGCCAAGATGTACCCCAGAACACCGGGGAGCTGTTTTTT. Translating it yields CASSQDVPQNTGELFF.

This chain connects TRBV5-1 to TRBJ2-3, with D maybe TRBD1 (5 bases). V was clipped by 4 bases and J by 2 bases, with 17 bases between them. This CDR3 is 16 amino acids long. Per germline, CDR1 SGHRS and CDR2 YFSETQ. CDR3 nucleotide sequence: TGCGCCAGCAGCCCCCAGGGAACCCTTGTCACAGATACGCAGTATTTT. It yields the protein CASSPQGTLVTDTQYF. Full variable domain (outside the CDR3, taken from reference TRBV5-1 and TRBJ2-3): KAGVTQTPRYLIKTRGQQVTLSCSPISGHRSVSWYQQTPGQGLQFLFEYFSETQRNKGNFPGRFSGRQFSNSRSEMNVSTLELGDSALYLCASSPQGTLVTDTQYFGPGTRLTVL.

The chain couples TRBV6-1 to TRBJ2-1, with 7 nucleotides matching TRBD2. Looked up from germline, CDR1 is MNHNS and CDR2 is SASEGT. CDR3 length: 15 amino acids. The junction had 8 bases not matched to a gene; V was cut back by 3 bases and J by 6 bases. DNA for the CDR3: TGTGCCAGCAGTGACCCCGGACTAGTCTTCAATGAGCAGTTCTTC. Translated: CASSDPGLVFNEQFF.

The chain links TRBV19 to TRBJ2-1; no firm D call. Deletions cut 4 bases from V and 5 bases from J, with 18 bases between. CDR3 size: 16 residues. Germline-derived CDR1 and CDR2 are LNHDA and SQIVND (reference sequence). This CDR3 reads CASSTIPGSPDNEQFF. The CDR3 region has the DNA TGTGCCAGTAGTACCATCCCCGGATCACCTGACAATGAGCAGTTCTTC.